A single sample is the source of the 19 T cell receptor beta chains below, sequenced in a study of cytomegalovirus exposure and HLA in healthy donors. PCR amplification relied on 60 Vbeta primers (plus 13 Jbeta primers). The protocol was immunoSEQ multiplex PCR, while the TCRdb copy is restricted to in-frame clones and leaves out a portion. The sample lists about 140,000 clones, roughly 74% occurring once. Material: PBMCs. These receptors were taken from a man between 18 and 29 years old in good health and CMV-seropositive.

This clone was counted between two and nine times. This chain connects TRBV28 to TRBJ1-4, with D possibly matching TRBD1 (6 bases). The CDR3 runs to 13 residues. Deletions cut 7 bases from V and 7 bases from J, with 13 bases between. CDR1 and CDR2 (germline): MDHEN, SYDVKM. As DNA, the CDR3 is TGTGCCAGCACATGGGGGCTTGGTGAAAAACTGTTTTTT. Translated: CASTWGLGEKLFF.

The rearrangement joins TRBV7-3 to TRBJ2-3, with 7 bases that match TRBD1. V gave up 3 bases and J gave up 1 base; unmatched junction bases: 1. This CDR3 has 14 amino acids. Germline V gene data show CDR1 as SGHTA and CDR2 as FQGTGA. The CDR3 nucleotides are TGTGCCAGCAGCTTCGGACAGGGCACAGATACGCAGTATTTT. It yields the protein CASSFGQGTDTQYF.

The chain has TRBV7-9 and TRBJ2-7, with unresolved D. Trimming left V 3 bases short and J 3 bases short, with 12 bases between. The CDR3 loop spans 14 amino acids. Germline CDR1 SEHNR, CDR2 FQNEAQ (reference sequence). The CDR3 is CASSFSEANYEQYF. The CDR3 DNA sequence: TGTGCCAGCAGCTTCTCCGAGGCTAACTACGAGCAGTACTTC.

The V call is TRBV15, the J call TRBJ2-3, with 13 bases that match TRBD2. With 1 base clipped from V and 1 base from J, the junction kept 5 bases outside the gene matches. Germline CDR1 is LNHNV and CDR2 is YYDKDF (reference sequence). CDR3 length equals 18 residues. The CDR3: CATSRGLAGGGGTDTQYF. CDR3 DNA: TGTGCCACCAGCAGAGGACTAGCGGGGGGAGGAGGCACAGATACGCAGTATTTT.

The chain joins TRBV10-2 to TRBJ2-7, with 8 bases lining up with TRBD2. This CDR3 region has 14 residues. Trimming at V came to 10 bases and at J to 4 bases, leaving 12 bases not matched to a gene. Germline values: CDR1 WSHSY, CDR2 SAAADI. The CDR3 nucleotides are TGCGCCACAGAGGTGGGAGCGGGAGTTTACGAGCAGTACTTC. Residues: CATEVGAGVYEQYF.

The chain employs TRBV18 and TRBJ2-1; a possible D gene is TRBD2 (6 bases). CDR1 and CDR2 from the germline V gene are KGHSH and LQKENI. Trimming removed 2 bases from V and 0 bases from J, with 11 bases in between. This CDR3 spans 16 amino acids. The CDR3 spells CASSPKLASSYNEQFF. The CDR3 nucleotides read TGTGCCAGCTCACCAAAGCTAGCGAGCTCCTACAATGAGCAGTTCTTC.

This clone was counted between two and nine times. The chain employs TRBV19 and TRBJ2-7; D not resolved. This CDR3 has 12 residues. The germline V and J ends were trimmed by 5 bases and 3 bases, with 8 bases remaining between them. CDR1 and CDR2 from the germline V gene are LNHDA and SQIVND (reference sequence). The CDR3 nucleotides read TGTGCCAGTAGTGACACTTACTACGAGCAGTACTTC. As protein: CASSDTYYEQYF.

This clone has just a few counts. This chain joins TRBV7-2 and TRBJ1-1; unclear D gene. V lost 3 bases and J 6 bases, leaving 11 bases between the germline ends. Germline V gene sequence: CDR1 SGHTA, CDR2 FQGNSA. The length of the CDR3 is 13 residues. As DNA, the CDR3 is TGTGCCAGCAGCTTCGGCGGGGTATCTGAAGCTTTCTTT. Translating it yields CASSFGGVSEAFF.

The V call is TRBV28, the J call TRBJ2-1, with TRBD2 identical over 8 bases. Germline CDR1 MDHEN, CDR2 SYDVKM. The CDR3 covers 16 residues. The J segment lost 4 bases and the V segment lost 4 bases, leaving 9 bases of the junction unmatched. In nucleotides, the CDR3 is TGTGCCAGCAGTTCGATGGAACTAGCGGAGTACAATGAGCAGTTCTTC. This gives the protein CASSSMELAEYNEQFF.

The chain is built from TRBV27 and TRBJ2-5; D possibly corresponds to TRBD1 (6 bases). CDR1 and CDR2 from the germline V gene are MNHEY and SMNVEV (reference sequence). The germline V and J ends were trimmed by 8 bases and 5 bases, with 21 bases remaining between them. The CDR3 extends over 15 amino acids. CDR3 sequence: CASCQVPGVLETQYF. The CDR3 bases are TGTGCCAGCTGCCAGGTCCCAGGGGTTTTGGAGACCCAGTACTTC.

This sequence joins TRBV27 and TRBJ2-7; 8 nucleotides match TRBD2. V lost 3 bases, J lost 3 bases, and 4 bases stayed unmatched. The CDR3 covers 14 residues. The germline V gene has CDR1 MNHEY and CDR2 SMNVEV (reference sequence). CDR3 amino acids: CASSFISGNYEQYF. Here the CDR3 DNA reads TGTGCCAGCAGTTTTATTAGCGGGAACTACGAGCAGTACTTC.

The chain carries TRBV28 and TRBJ2-7; 7 nucleotides agree with TRBD2. This CDR3 is built from 14 residues. Germline V lookup: CDR1 MDHEN, CDR2 SYDVKM. V was clipped by 3 bases and J by 4 bases; unmatched bases: 6. The CDR3 spells CASSFSAGVYEQYF. The CDR3 DNA reads TGTGCCAGCAGTTTTTCGGCGGGAGTATACGAGCAGTACTTC.

The rearrangement uses TRBV4-2 and TRBJ1-2; 8 bases map to TRBD1. CDR3 length: 16 amino acids. The V gene's germline CDR1 is LGHNA and CDR2 YNFKEQ. The junction had 12 bases not matched to a gene; V was cut back by 5 bases and J by 4 bases. Here the CDR3 reads CASSSNQGARAYGYTF. The CDR3 DNA is TGTGCCAGCAGCTCGAATCAGGGGGCGCGGGCCTATGGCTACACCTTC.

The V gene is TRBV7-9, the J gene TRBJ2-1, with 8 bases matching TRBD1. The CDR3 has 12 amino acids. Germline assignment: CDR1 SEHNR and CDR2 FQNEAQ (reference sequence). The V gene end was trimmed by 4 bases and the J gene end by 9 bases; junction bases not matched to a gene: 2. As DNA, the CDR3 is TGTGCCAGCAGCTCCGACAGGGGTGAGCAGTTCTTC. This gives the protein CASSSDRGEQFF.

V gene TRBV5-1 combines with J gene TRBJ2-3, with D perhaps TRBD1 (6 bases). The germline gives CDR1 SGHRS, CDR2 YFSETQ. V was pared by 0 bases and J by 0 bases, with 8 bases between. CDR3 length equals 15 residues. In DNA, the CDR3 is TGCGCCAGCAGCTTGGGGGGGCAGAGCACAGATACGCAGTATTTT. It is translated as CASSLGGQSTDTQYF. Combining the CDR3 with reference TRBV5-1 and TRBJ2-3 gives the whole variable domain KAGVTQTPRYLIKTRGQQVTLSCSPISGHRSVSWYQQTPGQGLQFLFEYFSETQRNKGNFPGRFSGRQFSNSRSEMNVSTLELGDSALYLCASSLGGQSTDTQYFGPGTRLTVL.

There are a few counts of this clone. V and J are TRBV10-1 and TRBJ2-7, with TRBD1 identical over 10 bases. V gave up 6 bases and J gave up 7 bases; unmatched junction bases: 6. The CDR3 has 13 amino acids. CDR1 is WNHNN, CDR2 SYGVQD, per germline (reference sequence). CDR3 sequence (DNA): TGCGCCAGCAGCATGGACAGGGGGGATGAGCAGTACTTC. Translated: CASSMDRGDEQYF.

A remark on this clone: The junction does not match germline at one end; this may be a read error. The chain recombines TRBV5-1 with TRBJ1-1; 9 nucleotides line up with TRBD1. The CDR3 is made up of 16 amino acids. The germline gives CDR1 SGHRS, CDR2 YFSETQ. The CDR3 sequence: CARSWGDRVLDTEAFF. In DNA, the CDR3 is TGCGCCCGCAGCTGGGGGGACAGGGTTTTGGACACTGAAGCTTTCTTT.

The V and J genes are TRBV21-1 and TRBJ1-1; TRBD1 was called by the table and not checked on the DNA. TRBV21-1 is given as a pseudogene. This CDR3 has 13 residues. The CDR3 sequence: CASIPGGSTEAFF. Here the CDR3 DNA reads TGTGCCAGCATCCCAGGGGGGTCGACTGAAGCTTTCTTT.

The chain joins TRBV10-3 to TRBJ2-4; no clear D. The CDR3 runs to 16 residues. Trimming took off 0 bases at V and 5 bases at J, with 14 bases between the two ends. In germline, CDR1 is ENHRY, CDR2 SYGVKD. The CDR3 bases are TGTGCCATCAGTGAGTCCCCCACAGTGGGCCAAAACATTCAGTACTTC. It specifies CAISESPTVGQNIQYF.